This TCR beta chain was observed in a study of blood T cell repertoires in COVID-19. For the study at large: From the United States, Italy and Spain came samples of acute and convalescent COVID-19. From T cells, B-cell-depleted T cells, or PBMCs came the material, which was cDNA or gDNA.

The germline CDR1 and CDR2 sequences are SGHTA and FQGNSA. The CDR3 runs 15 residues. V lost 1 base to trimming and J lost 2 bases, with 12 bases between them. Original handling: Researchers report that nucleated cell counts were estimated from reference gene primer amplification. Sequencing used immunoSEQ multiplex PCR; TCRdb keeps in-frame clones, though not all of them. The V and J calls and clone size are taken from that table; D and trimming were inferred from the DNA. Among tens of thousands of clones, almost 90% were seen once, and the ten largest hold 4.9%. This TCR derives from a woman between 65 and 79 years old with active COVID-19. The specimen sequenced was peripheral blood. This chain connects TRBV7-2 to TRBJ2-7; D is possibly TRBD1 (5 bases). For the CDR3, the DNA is TGTGCCAGCAGCTTAGATGCAGGGTTCCCCTACGAGCAGTACTTC. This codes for CASSLDAGFPYEQYF.